This is a list of T cell receptor beta chains from one sample in a study of T-cell memory formation after mild COVID-19. Each CDR3 protein gets one entry after TCRdb re-called the 5' RACE reads with MiXCR. Here the sample spans 500,000 to 600,000 distinct CDR3 sequences, roughly 18% being singletons. Sequencing was done on a sample of PBMCs or a T cell subset sorted from them (not recorded which). The receptors come from an adult woman who had mild COVID-19 (a few samples of this study predate the infection). Cell type and time point are not known. The CDR3 runs from the conserved cysteine through the conserved F or W. The D gene is left open where the match is weak. Some rows have no size entry. The others give once, few or many, or a class for an expanded clone.

length,J,size,D,V,CDR3,DNA
17,TRBJ2-3,few,TRBD2,TRBV7-9,CASSLVLAGGLGDTQYF,TGTGCCAGCAGCTTAGTTCTAGCGGGGGGACTCGGAGATACGCAGTATTTT
13,TRBJ1-1,NA,NA,TRBV9,CASSVDWVTEAFF,TGTGCCAGCAGCGTAGACTGGGTCACTGAAGCTTTCTTT
15,TRBJ2-1,NA,TRBD2,TRBV6-5,CASRPGLAGASEQFF,TGTGCCAGCAGACCTGGACTAGCGGGAGCTAGTGAGCAGTTCTTC
16,TRBJ2-3,NA,NA,TRBV4-2,CASSLSDRGDTDTQYF,TGTGCCAGCAGCCTTTCCGACAGAGGAGATACAGATACGCAGTATTTT
15,TRBJ2-3,few,TRBD2,TRBV6-5,CASRSLAGVSDTQYF,TGTGCCAGCAGGTCACTAGCGGGAGTCTCAGATACGCAGTATTTT
17,TRBJ2-2,few,NA,TRBV7-3,CASSLMGGGVNTGELFF,TGTGCCAGCAGCTTAATGGGCGGGGGCGTGAACACCGGGGAGCTGTTTTTT
11,TRBJ2-7,few,NA,TRBV5-6,CASSLGPQQYF,TGTGCCAGCAGCTTGGGCCCGCAGCAGTACTTC
14,TRBJ2-3,NA,NA,TRBV21-1,CASSKEGGTDTQYF,TGTGCCAGCAGCAAAGAAGGCGGCACAGATACGCAGTATTTT
15,TRBJ2-5,NA,NA,TRBV4-1,CASSPPRGSQETQYF,TGCGCCAGCAGCCCTCCCAGGGGCAGTCAAGAGACCCAGTACTTC
15,TRBJ1-2,NA,NA,TRBV9,CASSVEWGGSYGYTF,TGTGCCAGCAGCGTAGAGTGGGGGGGGAGCTATGGCTACACCTTC
17,TRBJ2-5,few,TRBD1,TRBV5-1,CASTSGTTGGSLETQYF,TGCGCCAGCACCTCGGGGACTACAGGGGGCTCGTTAGAGACCCAGTACTTC
15,TRBJ1-6,NA,NA,TRBV9,CASSVAEGSREPLHF,TGTGCCAGCAGCGTAGCGGAGGGTTCCAGGGAGCCCCTCCACTTT
15,TRBJ2-3,NA,NA,TRBV15,CATTKGRGGGDTQYF,TGTGCCACCACGAAGGGCAGGGGCGGTGGAGATACGCAGTATTTT
14,TRBJ1-3,few,NA,TRBV12-3/TRBV12-4,CASSFGGLGNTIYF,TGTGCCAGCAGTTTCGGGGGTCTCGGAAACACCATATATTTT
14,TRBJ2-1,few,TRBD1,TRBV5-6,CASSAGQGIGEQFF,TGTGCCAGCAGCGCAGGACAGGGCATAGGTGAGCAGTTCTTC
14,TRBJ2-5,few,NA,TRBV12-3/TRBV12-4,CASSPVWSQETQYF,TGTGCCAGCAGTCCGGTATGGAGTCAAGAGACCCAGTACTTC
19,TRBJ1-4,NA,NA,TRBV19,CASTLGGGLISATNEKLFF,TGTGCCAGTACCCTCGGGGGGGGGCTCATCTCTGCAACTAATGAAAAACTGTTTTTT
15,TRBJ2-2,NA,TRBD1,TRBV28,CASRTGGRGTGELFF,TGTGCCAGCAGAACAGGGGGTCGGGGGACCGGGGAGCTGTTTTTT
15,TRBJ2-7,NA,NA,TRBV12-3/TRBV12-4,CASSLTGPGLYEQYF,TGTGCCAGCAGCCTCACTGGTCCAGGATTGTACGAGCAGTACTTC
16,TRBJ2-3,NA,TRBD1,TRBV6-6,CASSYGQGRHTDTQYF,TGTGCCAGCAGTTACGGACAGGGGAGACACACAGATACGCAGTATTTT
13,TRBJ1-5,NA,NA,TRBV6-1,CASNTGRDQPQHF,TGTGCCAGCAATACGGGACGCGATCAGCCCCAGCATTTT
15,TRBJ2-5,few,NA,TRBV3-1,CASRLAGRPEETQYF,TGTGCCAGCAGGTTAGCCGGGAGACCCGAAGAGACCCAGTACTTC
15,TRBJ2-2,few,TRBD2,TRBV9,CASSEAGGLGGELFF,TGTGCCAGCAGCGAAGCGGGGGGCCTGGGCGGGGAGCTGTTTTTT
12,TRBJ1-1,few,NA,TRBV5-4,CASAAGSLEAFF,TGTGCCAGCGCCGCAGGGTCGCTTGAAGCTTTCTTT
12,TRBJ1-2,few,NA,TRBV5-6,CASSFGDYGYTF,TGTGCCAGCAGCTTTGGGGACTATGGCTACACCTTC
22,TRBJ2-4,NA,TRBD2,TRBV4-1,CASSQEAPWRGESKVAKNIQYF,TGCGCCAGCAGCCAAGAAGCCCCTTGGCGGGGGGAGTCCAAAGTAGCCAAAAACATTCAGTACTTC
13,TRBJ2-7,few,TRBD2,TRBV2,CASSGGLGGEQYF,TGTGCCAGCAGTGGAGGACTAGGAGGCGAGCAGTACTTC
16,TRBJ1-4,NA,NA,TRBV4-3,CASSQDRYRTSEKLFF,TGCGCCAGCAGCCAAGATCGGTACAGGACATCTGAAAAACTGTTTTTT
13,TRBJ2-5,few,NA,TRBV12-3/TRBV12-4,CASSLVIQETQYF,TGTGCCAGCAGTTTAGTAATTCAAGAGACCCAGTACTTC
15,TRBJ2-2,few,TRBD2,TRBV7-6,CASSLLGGTTGELFF,TGTGCCAGCAGCTTATTGGGGGGGACCACCGGGGAGCTGTTTTTT
13,TRBJ2-1,NA,NA,TRBV25-1,CASSEWAYNEQFF,TGTGCCAGCAGTGAATGGGCCTACAATGAGCAGTTCTTC
15,TRBJ2-5,NA,TRBD2,TRBV14,CASSQDGTTEETQYF,TGTGCCAGCAGCCAAGATGGGACTACCGAAGAGACCCAGTACTTC
15,TRBJ1-6,few,NA,TRBV5-6,CASSLDPTGRSPLHF,TGTGCCAGCAGCTTGGATCCCACGGGAAGATCACCCCTCCACTTT